Listed below are T cell receptor beta chains from one sample, sequenced in a study of blood T cells in healthy people across ages. MiXCR, run by TCRdb on the 5' RACE reads, gives a single entry per CDR3 protein. The profile covers about 620,000 distinct CDR3 sequences, with over 20% appearing a single time and more than 3% taken by the ten largest. Sequenced: blood. The receptors come from a man aged 65 to 79 in good health. The CDR3 runs from the conserved cysteine through the conserved F or W. A D gene is named only where the DNA matches it firmly. Expanded clones get a size class; other rows say once, few or many, or leave the size out.

.	TRBV6-2/TRBV6-3	.	TRBJ2-1	TGTGCCAGCAGACCGCACAAAAAATCAGGAAGTGAGCAGTTCTTC	CASRPHKKSGSEQFF
few	TRBV24-1	TRBD2	TRBJ2-5	TGTGCCACCAGTGATGCTGGGACTAGCGGGAAAGAGACCCAGTACTTC	CATSDAGTSGKETQYF
few	TRBV3-1	.	TRBJ2-5	TGTGCCAGCAGCAATACAGGGAGGGAGACCCAGTACTTC	CASSNTGRETQYF
.	TRBV20-1	TRBD2	TRBJ2-2	TGCAGTGCGTCTAGCGGGAGAGGTACCGGGGAGCTGTTTTTT	CSASSGRGTGELFF
.	TRBV19	TRBD1	TRBJ1-5	TGTGCCAGTAGTTTACCTTCCGGGACAGCTTACAATCAGCCCCAGCATTTT	CASSLPSGTAYNQPQHF
.	TRBV6-2/TRBV6-3	TRBD2	TRBJ2-3	TGTGCCAGTACTTCCCTAGCGGGAGGGGGCAGCACAGATACGCAGTATTTT	CASTSLAGGGSTDTQYF
few	TRBV6-6	.	TRBJ2-3	TGTGCCAGCAGTTGGGGGGCAGATACGCAGTATTTT	CASSWGADTQYF
.	TRBV4-3	.	TRBJ1-6	TGCGCCAGCAGCCAAGAGATGATCGGCTATAATTCACCCCTCCACTTT	CASSQEMIGYNSPLHF
many	TRBV20-1	.	TRBJ2-1	TGCAGTGCCCCCAGGGCGGACTCCTACAATGAGCAGTTCTTC	CSAPRADSYNEQFF
few	TRBV10-3	.	TRBJ2-5	TGTGCCATCAGTGAGTCGGCAGGACAAGAGACCCAGTACTTC	CAISESAGQETQYF
.	TRBV5-6	TRBD1	TRBJ1-1	TGTGCCAGCAGATTGAGGTGGGGGACAGTCGAAGCTTTCTTT	CASRLRWGTVEAFF
.	TRBV2	.	TRBJ2-7	TGTGCCAGCAGTGCACCATACGGCTCCTACGAGCAGTACTTC	CASSAPYGSYEQYF
.	TRBV19	.	TRBJ2-7	TGTGCCAGTAGTATTGGCCGGCTGTTGACCTACGAGCAGTACTTC	CASSIGRLLTYEQYF
.	TRBV27	TRBD2	TRBJ2-5	TGTGCCAGCAGTTCGACGCCGGGACTAGCGGGAGGGATTGGAGAGACCCAGTACTTC	CASSSTPGLAGGIGETQYF
many	TRBV20-1	TRBD2	TRBJ2-7	TGCAGTGCTCTCCCGGGGGGCTACGAGCAGTACTTC	CSALPGGYEQYF
once	TRBV27	TRBD1	TRBJ2-3	TGCGCCAGCAGTCCATTAGACAGGGGGACGATTACGCAGTATTTT	CASSPLDRGTITQYF
.	TRBV7-9	.	TRBJ1-4	TGTGCCAGCAGCTTAGATCTCCTGGTCGATGAAAAACTGTTTTTT	CASSLDLLVDEKLFF
.	TRBV6-6	.	TRBJ2-7	TGTGCCAGCAGTTACATCTCTACCGAGGAGCAGTACTTC	CASSYISTEEQYF
.	TRBV5-1	.	TRBJ2-2	TGCGCCAGCAGCTTAGGGGAGAGAACCGGGGAGCTGTTTTTT	CASSLGERTGELFF
many	TRBV27	TRBD1	TRBJ2-2	TGTGCCAGCAAATCGGGGACAGTCGTGACCGGGGAGCTGTTTTTT	CASKSGTVVTGELFF
.	TRBV5-1	TRBD2	TRBJ2-2	TGCGCCAGCAGCGCCGGGACTAGCCGGACCGGGGAGTTGTTTTTT	CASSAGTSRTGELFF
.	TRBV9	TRBD1	TRBJ1-5	TGTGCCAGCAGCGCCGGGACAGGGGATAGCAATCAGCCCCAGCATTTT	CASSAGTGDSNQPQHF
.	TRBV28	.	TRBJ2-4	TGTGCCAGCACTTTCCGGGGGGCGAATCAGTACTTC	CASTFRGANQYF